What follows is one T cell receptor (beta chain) and its context. CDR1 is LNHNV and CDR2 is YYDKDF in the germline V gene (reference sequence). This CDR3 spans 15 amino acids. The total RNA that was extracted per sample amounted to at least 6 micrograms. The sample belongs to a study of blood T cells in healthy people across ages. The authors ran a second PCR of roughly 6 to 12 cycles using a sample-barcoded 5' primer and a J-beta primer mix. TCRdb re-called the 5' RACE reads through MiXCR, storing one row per CDR3 protein. The sample lists around 500,000 distinct CDR3 sequences; about 26% were seen once. The sample was also linked to a second study, of T cells of mothers and their children. This second report adds: Thymic selection molds TCR recombination output in a comparable way in related and unrelated pairs.

This rearrangement joins TRBV15 to TRBJ2-5; tentative D call: TRBD1 (5 bases). The J call may be faulty, since TRBJ2-1 better matches the DNA end. The sequenced sample consisted of blood. The clonotype was recovered from a boy under 10 years old in good health. The CDR3 nucleotides are TGTGCCACCAGCACAGGACGTGGACAAGACAATGAGCAGTTCTTC. This encodes CATSTGRGQDNEQFF.